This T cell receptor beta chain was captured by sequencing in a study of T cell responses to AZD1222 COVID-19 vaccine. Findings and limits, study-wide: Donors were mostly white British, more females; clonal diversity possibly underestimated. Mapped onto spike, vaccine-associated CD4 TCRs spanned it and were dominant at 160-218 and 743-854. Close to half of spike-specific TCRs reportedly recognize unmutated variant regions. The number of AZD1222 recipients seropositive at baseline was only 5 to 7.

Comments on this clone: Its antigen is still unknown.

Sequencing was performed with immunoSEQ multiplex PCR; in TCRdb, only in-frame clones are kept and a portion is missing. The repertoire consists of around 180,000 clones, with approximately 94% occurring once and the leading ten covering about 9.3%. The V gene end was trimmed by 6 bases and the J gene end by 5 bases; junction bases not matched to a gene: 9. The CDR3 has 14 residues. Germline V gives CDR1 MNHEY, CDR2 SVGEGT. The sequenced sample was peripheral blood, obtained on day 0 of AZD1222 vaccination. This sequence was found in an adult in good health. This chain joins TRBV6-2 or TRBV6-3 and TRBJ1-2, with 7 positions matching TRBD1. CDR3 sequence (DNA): TGTGCCAGCAGCATTCCCGGACAGGTGTATGGCTACACCTTC. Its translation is CASSIPGQVYGYTF.